This TCR beta chain was recorded in a study of OX40 agonist ivuxolimab in advanced cancers. For the study at large: Ivuxolimab was administered intravenously to patients at 0.01 to 10 mg/kg every 2 weeks. Patients were 82.7% male with ages roughly 20 to 85, mean approximately 62. Findings and limits, study-wide: More expanded clones were found, on average, in CD8+ than in CD4+ T cells.

With respect to this clone: Its antigen is not identified.

The CDR3 loop spans 13 amino acids. V was trimmed by 5 bases and J by 2 bases, leaving 9 bases between them. Germline V gives CDR1 SGHNT, CDR2 YENEEA. Anyone with autoimmune disease history or systemic immunosuppression was excluded. Produced via immunoSEQ multiplex PCR; TCRdb's table is partial and in-frame only. The table records over 40,000 clones, roughly 83% of them present only once. The chain is built from TRBV11-3 and TRBJ1-1; D gene unclear. This TCR was sampled from an adult with an advanced solid tumor such as melanoma, head and neck, liver or kidney cancer. This specimen consisted of CD4+ or CD8+ T cells sorted from blood, obtained in a trial of the OX40 agonist ivuxolimab. The CDR3 coding sequence is TGTGCCAGCAGCCTAACGGGTAACACTGAAGCTTTCTTT. Its translation: CASSLTGNTEAFF.